This T cell receptor beta chain was sequenced for a study of T cells in Graves' hyperthyroidism and ophthalmopathy. Many counts were recorded for this clonotype. The TCR beta CDR3 regions underwent amplification using RNA transcripts as the source. Primed by the HTBI set, a first-round RT-PCR was run on the TCR CDR3. TCRdb re-analysed the multiplex PCR reads in MiXCR, keeping a single row per CDR3 protein. The sample lists about 410,000 distinct CDR3 sequences, 14% to 15% occurring once. V was cut by 6 bases and J by 4 bases, with 14 bases left in between. The CDR3 is 14 residues long. The germline gives CDR1 KGHDR, CDR2 SFDVKD.

The sequence came from a man aged 18 to 30 with Graves' ophthalmopathy. V and J are TRBV24-1 and TRBJ2-5; weak D call: TRBD2 (6 bases). The sequenced sample was blood. CDR3 sequence: CATSPMGGLETQYF. DNA for the CDR3: TGTGCCACCAGTCCGATGGGGGGTCTAGAGACCCAGTACTTC.